Following are 9 T cell receptor beta chains from one sample sequenced in a study of CD8 T cells in Susac syndrome. Reverse transcription used about 0.5 to 1 ug RNA and random hexamers. TCRdb reanalysed the immunoSEQ multiplex PCR reads using MiXCR and keeps one entry per CDR3 protein. The repertoire holds over 95,000 distinct CDR3 sequences, with 85% to 95% as singletons. The sequencing sample was made of CD8+ T cells from PBMCs. The receptors come from a human donor in good health.

The chain uses TRBV30 and TRBJ1-4, with no clear D. The CDR3 runs 11 residues. V gave up 0 bases and J gave up 8 bases, with 4 bases separating them. The germline gives CDR1 GTSNPN, CDR2 SVGIG (reference sequence). The CDR3 DNA follows: TGTGCCTGGAGTGTAGGGGAAAAACTGTTTTTT. Protein: CAWSVGEKLFF.

The chain carries TRBV7-3 and TRBJ1-1; the D gene is possibly TRBD1 (5 bases). The CDR3 extends over 15 amino acids. Trimming left V 5 bases short and J 1 base short, with 14 bases between. Germline V lookup: CDR1 SGHTA, CDR2 FQGTGA. CDR3 DNA sequence: TGTGCCAGCAGCCTCGCCGTTGGGGGGAACACTGAAGCTTTCTTT. Its protein product is CASSLAVGGNTEAFF.

The chain has TRBV6-5 and TRBJ1-6, with D possibly being TRBD1 (6 bases). Trimming stripped 1 base from V and 7 bases from J, with 26 bases between. From germline, CDR1 is MNHEY and CDR2 SVGAGI. The CDR3 has 20 residues. This CDR3 is CASSYYSPAGARNENSPLHF. In DNA, the CDR3 is TGTGCCAGCAGTTACTATTCCCCGGCAGGGGCCCGAAATGAAAATTCACCCCTCCACTTT.

V gene TRBV2 combines with J gene TRBJ2-5; 7 nucleotides match TRBD1. Germline values: CDR1 SNHLY, CDR2 FYNNEI. J was trimmed by 6 bases and V by 6 bases; bases with no gene match: 10. CDR3 length: 14 residues. The CDR3 region is CASRRQGSLQTQYF. CDR3 nucleotide sequence: TGTGCCAGCAGAAGACAGGGATCGCTGCAGACCCAGTACTTC.

This chain's CDR3 is CASSLREGANSPLHF. The DNA for the CDR3 is TGTGCCAGCAGCTTGCGGGAGGGGGCTAATTCACCCCTCCACTTT. This chain uses TRBV5-4 with TRBJ1-6; 7 bases line up with TRBD1. Trimming took 1 base from V and 6 from J; bases not matched to a gene: 4. Germline-derived CDR1 and CDR2 are SGHNT and YYREEE (reference sequence). This CDR3 region has 15 residues.

This clonotype was detected once. J is TRBJ2-2 and V is TRBV7-8, with a weak D call TRBD1 (6 bases). Trimming shortened V by 4 bases and J by 0 bases, and 9 bases separated the two germline ends. Per germline, CDR1 SGHVS and CDR2 FQNEAQ. The CDR3 runs 15 residues. CDR3 DNA sequence: TGTGCCAGCAGCTATACAGGGTCGAACACCGGGGAGCTGTTTTTT. It encodes CASSYTGSNTGELFF.

This clonotype came up once. CDR3 region: CASSQDRLGWDFNEQFF. CDR3 DNA: TGCGCCAGCAGCCAAGATCGCCTGGGGTGGGACTTCAATGAGCAGTTCTTC. The gene calls are TRBV4-3 and TRBJ2-1; maybe TRBD2 (6 bases). Germline V CDR1 and CDR2: LGHNA, YSLEER. Trimming pared 0 bases from V and 6 bases from J, leaving 18 bases between. This CDR3 spans 17 amino acids.

The rearrangement uses TRBV27 and TRBJ2-2, with D possibly TRBD2 on 7 matching bases. Trimming shortened V by 1 base and J by 4 bases, and 13 bases separated the two germline ends. Germline loops: CDR1 MNHEY, CDR2 SMNVEV (reference sequence). The CDR3 spans 16 residues. In DNA form, the CDR3 reads TGTGCCAGCAGTTTATATCGGGGGGCGGGCACCGGGGAGCTGTTTTTT. Translation: CASSLYRGAGTGELFF.

This sequence joins TRBV2 and TRBJ1-2; D perhaps matches TRBD1 (5 bases). Germline assignment: CDR1 SNHLY and CDR2 FYNNEI. This CDR3 region has 15 residues. The V gene lost 7 bases and the J gene lost 4 bases, with 19 bases spanning the gap. CDR3 residues: CASTERKTVIYGYTF. The CDR3 DNA is TGTGCCAGCACCGAACGGAAGACAGTCATCTATGGCTACACCTTC.